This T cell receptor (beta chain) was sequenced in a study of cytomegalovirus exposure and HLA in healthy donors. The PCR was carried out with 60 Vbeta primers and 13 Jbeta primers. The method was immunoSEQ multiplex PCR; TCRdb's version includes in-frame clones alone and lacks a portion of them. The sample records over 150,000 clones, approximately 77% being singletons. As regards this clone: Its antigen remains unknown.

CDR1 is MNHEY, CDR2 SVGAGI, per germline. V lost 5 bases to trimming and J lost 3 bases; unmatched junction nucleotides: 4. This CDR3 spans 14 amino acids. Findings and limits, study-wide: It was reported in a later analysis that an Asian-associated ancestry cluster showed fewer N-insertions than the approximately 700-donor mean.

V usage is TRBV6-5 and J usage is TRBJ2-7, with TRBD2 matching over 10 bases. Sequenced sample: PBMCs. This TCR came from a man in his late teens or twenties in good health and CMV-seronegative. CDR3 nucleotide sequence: TGTGCCAGCAGTGGACAGCGGGAGGGCTACGAGCAGTACTTC. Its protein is CASSGQREGYEQYF.